This T cell receptor beta chain was sequenced in a study of metastatic and nonmetastatic thyroid tumors. Whole-study context: Malignant thyroid and benign thyroid patients provided blood and tumor or nodule tissue whose repertoires were compared.

Broader study findings: Reports indicated that malignant thyroid tumors showed significantly higher TCR beta diversity than benign nodules did, in blood and tumor.

Treatment of any kind had been given to no patient before thyroid surgery. Germline-derived CDR1 and CDR2 are MDHEN and SYDVKM. The CDR3 is made up of 13 amino acids. V was clipped by 5 bases and J by 4 bases, with 11 bases between them. As to this clone: Its antigen remains unidentified.

In the original processing: Variation in CDR3 across clinicopathological groups served as the basis for constructing a distant-metastasis classifier in papillary thyroid cancer. Using MiXCR, TCRdb re-called clones from the PCR reads. TCRdb's processing, not the study's, gives the V and J calls here. The sample holds approximately 17,000 clones, about 29% seen once. Sequencing was done on a sample of tumor tissue. This receptor was taken from a female donor with papillary thyroid cancer or a benign thyroid nodule (not recorded which). Some clones in this sample may be carry-over from other donors' samples. The chain joins TRBV28 to TRBJ2-5; TRBD1 or TRBD2 may be the D gene (5 bases each). The CDR3 loop reads CASSTRDRETQYF. Written as DNA, the CDR3 is TGTGCCAGCAGTACCCGGGACCGAGAGACCCAGTACTTC.